The sequence of this T cell receptor (beta chain) was determined in a study of T cell responses to AZD1222 COVID-19 vaccine. Findings of the study overall: Nearly half of spike-specific TCRs reportedly go after variant regions that carry no mutations.

TCRdb's table, derived via immunoSEQ multiplex PCR, lists solely in-frame clones and lacks some. The sample records 85,000 to 120,000 clones, almost 85% being singletons. Turning to this clone: No antigen is known for it.

With 2 bases clipped from V and 10 bases from J, the junction kept 6 bases outside the gene matches. This CDR3 has 14 residues. CDR1 GTSNPN and CDR2 SVGIG come from the germline V gene (reference sequence). The sequence was collected from an adult in good health. The source was peripheral blood, collected on day 0 of AZD1222 vaccination. The genes are TRBV30 and TRBJ1-6; TRBD1 agrees at 9 bases. CDR3 region: CAWSRQGDGSPLHF. The CDR3 DNA is TGTGCCTGGAGTCGACAGGGGGACGGGTCACCCCTCCACTTT.